This is a list of T cell receptor beta chains from one sample in a study of OX40 agonist ivuxolimab in advanced cancers. Libraries were prepared by immunoSEQ multiplex PCR; TCRdb keeps only in-frame clonotypes and omits some of them. The table shows about 79,000 clones, with about 85% occurring only once. The input for sequencing was CD4+ or CD8+ T cells sorted from blood, taken in a trial of the OX40 agonist ivuxolimab. The receptor source for this set is an adult with an advanced solid tumor such as melanoma, head and neck, liver or kidney cancer. Each CDR3 is given with its conserved first and last residue. Fields, in order: V gene, J gene, D gene, clone size, CDR3 DNA, CDR3 protein. D genes are given only for firm matches. Expanded clones get a size class; other rows say once, few or many, or leave the size out.

V: TRBV9
J: TRBJ2-7
D: -
size: -
DNA: TGTGCCAGCAGCGTAGACTCCCGGGACTACGAGCAGTACTTC
CDR3: CASSVDSRDYEQYF

V: TRBV7-9
J: TRBJ2-1
D: TRBD2
size: -
DNA: TGTGCCAGCAGCCTCCGGACTAGCGGGAGGGCCTACAATGAGCAGTTCTTC
CDR3: CASSLRTSGRAYNEQFF

V: TRBV28
J: TRBJ2-1
D: -
size: -
DNA: TGTGCCAGCAACTCCTGGGGGCGGTCCTACAATGAGCAGTTCTTC
CDR3: CASNSWGRSYNEQFF

V: TRBV18
J: TRBJ2-3
D: -
size: once
DNA: TGTGCCAGCACAAGACACCCCGGGAAAACAGATACGCAGTATTTT
CDR3: CASTRHPGKTDTQYF

V: TRBV5-1
J: TRBJ1-5
D: -
size: -
DNA: TGCGCCAGCAGCTTGGGAGCGGGGGCTGGCAATCAGCCCCAGCATTTT
CDR3: CASSLGAGAGNQPQHF

V: TRBV27
J: TRBJ2-1
D: -
size: -
DNA: TGTGCCAGCAGCAGGGGGGGCTCCTACAATGAGCAGTTCTTC
CDR3: CASSRGGSYNEQFF

V: TRBV5-6
J: TRBJ2-1
D: -
size: -
DNA: TGTGCCAGCAGCTTGGTGGTCTCCTACAATGAGCAGTTCTTC
CDR3: CASSLVVSYNEQFF

V: TRBV11-3
J: TRBJ2-4
D: TRBD1
size: -
DNA: TGTGCCAGCAGCCCCAGTGGGGACAGGAGATACATTCAGTACTTC
CDR3: CASSPSGDRRYIQYF

V: TRBV5-1
J: TRBJ2-7
D: -
size: -
DNA: TGCGCCAGCAGCTCCGGGACTTTTCTTACCTACGAGCAGTACTTC
CDR3: CASSSGTFLTYEQYF

V: TRBV19
J: TRBJ1-4
D: -
size: -
DNA: TGTGCCAGTAGTATCCGACACGATGAAAAACTGTTTTTT
CDR3: CASSIRHDEKLFF

V: TRBV2
J: TRBJ2-2
D: -
size: once
DNA: TGTGCCAGGAGGGTACCGACCACCGGGGAGCTGTTTTTT
CDR3: CARRVPTTGELFF

V: TRBV4-1
J: TRBJ2-2
D: -
size: -
DNA: TGCGCCAGCAGCCAAGAGGATGGGGGGGACAGGGAGCTGTTTTTT
CDR3: CASSQEDGGDRELFF

V: TRBV9
J: TRBJ2-5
D: -
size: -
DNA: TGTGCCAGCAGCGCAAGCGCAGGGGAAGAGACCCAGTACTTC
CDR3: CASSASAGEETQYF

V: TRBV20-1
J: TRBJ2-3
D: -
size: -
DNA: TGCAGTGCTAGAGTCGTAGATACGCAGTATTTT
CDR3: CSARVVDTQYF

V: TRBV7-3
J: TRBJ1-2
D: -
size: -
DNA: TGTGCCAGCAGCCCTAAAGGACAAAAACCCCTCACCTTC
CDR3: CASSPKGQKPLTF

V: TRBV5-4
J: TRBJ2-6
D: TRBD1
size: -
DNA: TGTGCCAGCAGCCCGACGTTGACAGGGTCGGACGGGGCCAACGTCCTGACTTTC
CDR3: CASSPTLTGSDGANVLTF

V: TRBV5-6
J: TRBJ2-7
D: -
size: -
DNA: TGTGCCAGCTCGGAAGAGGGGGTCGACTACGAGCAGTACTTC
CDR3: CASSEEGVDYEQYF

V: TRBV27
J: TRBJ2-1
D: TRBD2
size: -
DNA: TGTGCCACTCGCACTAGCGGCCCTACGAGCAATGAGCAGTTCTTC
CDR3: CATRTSGPTSNEQFF

V: TRBV10-2
J: TRBJ1-1
D: -
size: -
DNA: TGCGCCAGCAGCCGGGAGCCTTTGAACACTGAAGCTTTCTTT
CDR3: CASSREPLNTEAFF

V: TRBV30
J: TRBJ2-2
D: TRBD1
size: -
DNA: TGTGCCTGGCAACCCCCGGACAGGGACACCGGGGAGCTGTTTTTT
CDR3: CAWQPPDRDTGELFF

V: TRBV28
J: TRBJ2-5
D: TRBD2
size: -
DNA: TGTGCCAGCAGTCCCTCCGGGACTAGTGGGATAGGGGAGACCCAGTACTTC
CDR3: CASSPSGTSGIGETQYF

V: TRBV11-3
J: TRBJ2-5
D: -
size: -
DNA: TGTGCCAGCACATCTCCTTGGGGGACCCAGTACTTC
CDR3: CASTSPWGTQYF

V: TRBV5-6
J: TRBJ2-7
D: TRBD1
size: -
DNA: TGTGCCAGCAGCCCCGGGACAGGGCCCTACGAGCAGTACTTC
CDR3: CASSPGTGPYEQYF

V: TRBV7-9
J: TRBJ2-3
D: TRBD2
size: -
DNA: TGTGCCAGCAGCATCGGACTAGCGGGGCCCCGAGATACGCAGTATTTT
CDR3: CASSIGLAGPRDTQYF

V: TRBV27
J: TRBJ2-1
D: TRBD2
size: -
DNA: TGTGCCAGCAGTTTACCCCCAGCGGGGGGGTACAATGAGCAGTTCTTC
CDR3: CASSLPPAGGYNEQFF

V: TRBV11-2
J: TRBJ2-7
D: -
size: -
DNA: TGTGCCAGCAGCTTAGGCAGGTCCACCTACGAGCAGTACTTC
CDR3: CASSLGRSTYEQYF